The table lists the clone carrying this T cell receptor (beta chain) with many counts. The data stem from a study of neurological immune-mediated disorders. Per the germline V gene, CDR1 is SGHTA and CDR2 is FQGNSA. The CDR3 has 14 amino acids. Trimming removed 5 bases from V and 6 bases from J; junction bases left unmatched: 9. TCRdb reanalysed the 5' RACE reads using MiXCR and keeps one entry per CDR3 protein. The table lists 50,000 to 65,000 distinct CDR3 sequences, around 3.6% of them singletons. What was sequenced was PBMCs. The chain carries TRBV7-2 and TRBJ2-7; 8 bases are a match to TRBD2. The sequence derives from a man aged 25-45 years with multiple sclerosis. CDR3 in amino acids: CASSPRGGPSEQYF. CDR3 nucleotides: TGTGCCAGCAGCCCCCGGGGGGGCCCCAGCGAGCAGTACTTC.